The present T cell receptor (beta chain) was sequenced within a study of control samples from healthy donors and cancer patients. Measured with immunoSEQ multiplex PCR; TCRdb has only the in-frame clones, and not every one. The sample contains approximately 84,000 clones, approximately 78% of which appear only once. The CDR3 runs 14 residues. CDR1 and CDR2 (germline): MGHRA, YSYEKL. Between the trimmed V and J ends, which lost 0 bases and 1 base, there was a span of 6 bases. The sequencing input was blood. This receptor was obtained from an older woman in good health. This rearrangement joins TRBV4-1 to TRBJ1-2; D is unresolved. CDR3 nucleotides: TGCGCCAGCAGCCAAGACCCGGGTAACTATGGCTACACCTTC. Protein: CASSQDPGNYGYTF.